Below, 21 T cell receptor beta chains from the same sample are listed, as sequenced in a study of T cell changes during pregnancy in multiple sclerosis. Produced via immunoSEQ multiplex PCR; TCRdb's table is partial and in-frame only. Of fewer than 70,000 clones in the sample, 85% to 95% are singletons; the top ten hold approximately 2.8%. The specimen comprised CD8+ T cells from peripheral blood mononuclear cells, sampled in the third trimester of pregnancy. The receptor source for this set is a female donor in good health, enrolled as a control in a pregnancy study.

On this clone: This same CDR3 is encoded by further DNA sequences in the sample. The chain links TRBV30 to TRBJ1-2; no definite D call. The CDR3 length is 14 residues. From germline, CDR1 is GTSNPN and CDR2 SVGIG (reference sequence). Trimming pared 0 bases from V and 1 base from J, leaving 9 bases between. In nucleotides, the CDR3 is TGTGCCTGGAGTGTAGGAACGGGTAACTATGGCTACACCTTC. Amino acids: CAWSVGTGNYGYTF.

The rearrangement links TRBV27 to TRBJ2-3, with 10 bases aligning to TRBD2. Losses at the gene ends were 5 bases for V and 4 bases for J; bases not matched to a gene: 6. Germline loops: CDR1 MNHEY, CDR2 SMNVEV (reference sequence). This CDR3 spans 15 amino acids. CDR3 protein: CASSESGGVSDTQYF. CDR3 sequence (DNA): TGTGCCAGCAGTGAGAGCGGGGGGGTATCAGATACGCAGTATTTT.

This chain connects TRBV5-8 to TRBJ2-1; no reliable D call. Germline values: CDR1 SGHTS, CDR2 YDEGEE. Deletions cut 0 bases from V and 2 bases from J, with 12 bases between. This CDR3 region has 16 residues. The CDR3 spells CASSLGQAITYNEQFF. CDR3 coding DNA: TGTGCCAGCAGCTTGGGCCAGGCAATTACCTACAATGAGCAGTTCTTC.

The V call is TRBV5-4, the J call TRBJ2-7, with D possibly matching TRBD1 (5 bases). CDR1 SGHNT and CDR2 YYREEE come from the germline V gene (reference sequence). This CDR3 has 12 amino acids. Trimming pared 2 bases from V and 3 bases from J, leaving 6 bases between. CDR3 DNA sequence: TGTGCCAGCAGCTTCGACAGCTACGAGCAGTACTTC. Its translation is CASSFDSYEQYF. Full variable domain (outside the CDR3, taken from reference TRBV5-4 and TRBJ2-7): ETGVTQSPTHLIKTRGQQVTLRCSSQSGHNTVSWYQQALGQGPQFIFQYYREEENGRGNFPPRFSGLQFPNYSSELNVNALELDDSALYLCASSFDSYEQYFGPGTRLTVT.

The chain uses TRBV5-5 and TRBJ2-7, with 9 bases fitting TRBD1. Germline assignment: CDR1 SGHKS and CDR2 YYEKEE (reference sequence). This CDR3 is built from 20 residues. Trimming took 2 bases from V and 4 from J; bases not matched to a gene: 22. The CDR3 spells CASSFIMADRGLPSLYEQYF. The DNA for the CDR3 is TGTGCCAGCAGCTTCATAATGGCGGACAGGGGACTCCCCTCTCTATACGAGCAGTACTTC.

The chain uses TRBV7-8 and TRBJ2-7; 7 bases line up with TRBD1. Losses at the gene ends were 5 bases for V and 4 bases for J; bases not matched to a gene: 8. Germline values: CDR1 SGHVS, CDR2 FQNEAQ. The CDR3 is made up of 14 amino acids. The CDR3 DNA follows: TGTGCCAGCAGCCTAGACAGGGCCCTATACGAGCAGTACTTC. This translates into CASSLDRALYEQYF. Based on the CDR3 plus reference TRBV7-8 and TRBJ2-7, the full variable domain is GAGVSQSPRYKVAKRGQDVALRCDPISGHVSLFWYQQALGQGPEFLTYFQNEAQLDKSGLPSDRFFAERPEGSVSTLKIQRTQQEDSAVYLCASSLDRALYEQYFGPGTRLTVT.

The chain uses TRBV25-1 and TRBJ1-5; no clear D gene. V lost 1 base and J 4 bases, leaving 8 bases between the germline ends. Germline V lookup: CDR1 MGHDK, CDR2 SYGVNS. The CDR3 runs 14 residues. CDR3 loop: CASSELTGNQPQHF. The CDR3 DNA reads as TGTGCCAGCAGTGAATTAACGGGGAATCAGCCCCAGCATTTT.

V gene TRBV13 combines with J gene TRBJ2-1; D possibly corresponds to TRBD1 (6 bases). The germline gives CDR1 PRHDT, CDR2 FYEKMQ (reference sequence). CDR3 length equals 16 residues. The V end lost 3 bases, the J end lost 8 bases, and 20 bases lay between the germline ends. CDR3 nucleotide sequence: TGTGCCAGCAGCTTGGATCCGGGACAAACGGTCCATGAGCAGTTCTTC. Translated: CASSLDPGQTVHEQFF.

The sample holds one count of this clone. The J gene is TRBJ2-5, the V gene TRBV4-1; D may be TRBD2 (7 bases). V was cut by 4 bases and J by 4 bases, with 19 bases left in between. CDR3 length: 16 residues. Germline CDR1 and CDR2: MGHRA and YSYEKL. This CDR3 is CASSPKEGGAGETQYF. The CDR3 coding sequence is TGCGCCAGCAGCCCCAAAGAGGGGGGGGCGGGAGAGACCCAGTACTTC.

This clone appeared a single time. J is TRBJ2-2 and V is TRBV7-2, with D perhaps matching TRBD2 (6 bases). Germline V gene data show CDR1 as SGHTA and CDR2 as FQGNSA. Trimming took off 5 bases at V and 7 bases at J, with 17 bases between the two ends. This CDR3 region has 15 residues. CDR3 DNA sequence: TGTGCCAGCAGCAGGAGGGACTCCGTCATCGGGGAGCTGTTTTTT. Protein: CASSRRDSVIGELFF.

CDR3 amino acids: CASSSESQDEQYF. In DNA, the CDR3 is TGCGCCAGCAGTTCCGAGTCCCAGGACGAGCAGTACTTC. The chain employs TRBV4-1 and TRBJ2-7; D is unresolved. V was cut by 6 bases and J by 5 bases, with 14 bases left in between. Germline V lookup: CDR1 MGHRA, CDR2 YSYEKL. The CDR3 is 13 residues long.

The gene calls are TRBV27 and TRBJ1-6, with a possible D match to TRBD1 (5 bases). Trimming cost V 8 bases and J 11 bases, with 22 bases left between them. The CDR3 extends over 15 amino acids. Per germline, CDR1 MNHEY and CDR2 SMNVEV (reference sequence). The CDR3 bases are TGTGCCAGCCGGGGACTAAAGATTGGCGGGACACCCCTCCACTTT. Protein sequence: CASRGLKIGGTPLHF.

V gene TRBV11-3 combines with J gene TRBJ2-5, with 9 bases fitting TRBD1. The CDR3 length is 14 residues. In germline, CDR1 is SGHNT, CDR2 YENEEA. Trimming took 5 bases from V and 5 from J; bases not matched to a gene: 6. The CDR3 is CASSTGQGGETQYF. The DNA of the CDR3 is TGTGCCAGCAGCACGGGACAGGGCGGCGAGACCCAGTACTTC. Combining the CDR3 with reference TRBV11-3 and TRBJ2-5 gives the whole variable domain EAGVVQSPRYKIIEKKQPVAFWCNPISGHNTLYWYLQNLGQGPELLIRYENEEAVDDSQLPKDRFSAERLKGVDSTLKIQPAELGDSAVYLCASSTGQGGETQYFGPGTRLLVL.

The gene calls are TRBV30 and TRBJ2-2; 10 nucleotides align to TRBD1. This CDR3 has 13 amino acids. Trimming cost V 8 bases and J 0 bases; bases outside gene matches: 0. Germline V gene data show CDR1 as GTSNPN and CDR2 as SVGIG (reference sequence). CDR3 protein: CAGQGANTGELFF. The CDR3 nucleotides read TGTGCCGGACAGGGGGCGAACACCGGGGAGCTGTTTTTT.

V gene TRBV2 combines with J gene TRBJ2-7; tentatively, D is TRBD2 (5 bases). This CDR3 is 15 amino acids long. V shed 7 bases and J shed 5 bases, with 21 bases lying between them. Germline V gene data show CDR1 as SNHLY and CDR2 as FYNNEI. The DNA for the CDR3 is TGTGCCAGCAAATTTTCAGGCAGCGGCATTGACGAGCAGTACTTC. Protein product: CASKFSGSGIDEQYF.

This clone was recorded a few times. V gene TRBV6-4 combines with J gene TRBJ2-1, with D possibly matching TRBD2 (6 bases). Germline V CDR1 and CDR2: MRHNA, SNTAGT. The V and J ends lost 2 bases and 7 bases respectively, with 12 bases between them. The CDR3 contains 14 residues. CDR3 coding DNA: TGTGCCAGCAGTGACATGGGGGGTGGGAATGAGCAGTTCTTC. Protein product: CASSDMGGGNEQFF.

The chain has TRBV7-3 and TRBJ2-7, with 8 bases fitting TRBD2. The CDR3 has 14 amino acids. Per germline, CDR1 SGHTA and CDR2 FQGTGA. Losses at the gene ends were 3 bases for V and 3 bases for J; bases not matched to a gene: 4. CDR3 bases: TGTGCCAGCAGCTTGGGCGGGGGGAACTACGAGCAGTACTTC. Protein sequence: CASSLGGGNYEQYF.

The J gene is TRBJ2-7, the V gene TRBV7-9; no definite D call. The V and J ends lost 2 bases and 0 bases respectively, with 23 bases between them. This CDR3 has 19 amino acids. Germline CDR1 is SEHNR and CDR2 is FQNEAQ (reference sequence). CDR3 coding DNA: TGTGCCAGCAGCTTAAATCCCCCCCCGCCCCCGCACAGCTCCTACGAGCAGTACTTC. Translated: CASSLNPPPPPHSSYEQYF.

The chain is built from TRBV7-9 and TRBJ2-5, with D maybe TRBD1 (6 bases). The CDR3 is 13 amino acids. V gave up 5 bases and J gave up 2 bases, with 9 bases separating them. CDR1 is SEHNR, CDR2 FQNEAQ, per germline (reference sequence). The CDR3 nucleotides are TGTGCCAGCAGCCCCCAGGGGCAAGAGACCCAGTACTTC. Its protein product is CASSPQGQETQYF.

In this sample, this clone turned up once. This chain links TRBV27 with TRBJ2-3; 13 bases match TRBD2. CDR1 is MNHEY, CDR2 SMNVEV, per germline (reference sequence). Trimming at V came to 6 bases and at J to 7 bases, leaving 7 bases not matched to a gene. The CDR3 is 15 amino acids. CDR3 sequence (DNA): TGTGCCAGCAGCTTCACTAGCGGGGGGGGACATACGCAGTATTTT. Encoded protein: CASSFTSGGGHTQYF.

This clone was observed a few times. The gene calls are TRBV27 and TRBJ1-5; D ambiguous. This CDR3 is built from 13 residues. The V and J ends lost 3 bases and 5 bases respectively, with 8 bases between them. CDR1 MNHEY and CDR2 SMNVEV come from the germline V gene (reference sequence). CDR3 nucleotides: TGTGCCAGCAGTTTCGGGATGGATCAGCCCCAGCATTTT. Amino acid sequence: CASSFGMDQPQHF.